The 27 T cell receptor beta chains listed next were all sequenced from one sample in a study of early stage breast cancer tumors. This table comes from immunoSEQ multiplex PCR, and its TCRdb copy is limited to in-frame clones, with some not included. The sample consists of 5,900 or so clones, 65% to 70% of them appearing once. The sequenced sample was breast tumor tissue. The receptors were sampled from a person between 55 and 69 years old with breast cancer.

This sequence joins TRBV7-6 and TRBJ2-3; maybe TRBD2 (5 bases). Trimming left V 5 bases short and J 7 bases short, with 13 bases between. In germline, CDR1 is SGHVS, CDR2 FNYEAQ. This CDR3 has 13 residues. The CDR3 region has the DNA TGTGCCAGCAGCCGGTCACCGGGGAATACGCAGTATTTT. It specifies CASSRSPGNTQYF.

The V call is TRBV2, the J call TRBJ2-7; 9 bases agree with TRBD2. CDR1 SNHLY and CDR2 FYNNEI come from the germline V gene. Trimming removed 5 bases from V and 3 bases from J; junction bases left unmatched: 8. The CDR3 has 15 residues. The CDR3 protein is CASSRTGLAYYEQYF. CDR3 nucleotide sequence: TGTGCCAGCAGTAGGACGGGACTAGCATACTACGAGCAGTACTTC.

This clone was seen a few times. The gene calls are TRBV5-4 and TRBJ1-1; the D gene is possibly TRBD1 (5 bases). The CDR3 spans 14 residues. The V gene's germline CDR1 is SGHNT and CDR2 YYREEE (reference sequence). Trimming cost V 1 base and J 4 bases, with 11 bases left between them. The CDR3 coding sequence is TGTGCCAGCAGCTTGCATGGGGGTTCCACTGAAGCTTTCTTT. It encodes CASSLHGGSTEAFF.

The chain has TRBV29-1 and TRBJ1-1, with a possible D match to TRBD1 (5 bases). The CDR3 length is 12 residues. CDR1 SQVTM and CDR2 ANQGSEA come from the germline V gene. V lost 2 bases to trimming and J lost 8 bases, with 12 bases between them. CDR3 protein: CSVERGASEAFF. CDR3 DNA sequence: TGCAGCGTTGAAAGGGGCGCCTCCGAAGCTTTCTTT.

The chain links TRBV5-1 to TRBJ2-5; D might be TRBD2 (6 bases). The germline V and J ends were trimmed by 4 bases and 1 base, with 14 bases remaining between them. This CDR3 comprises 15 residues. Germline V lookup: CDR1 SGHRS, CDR2 YFSETQ. This CDR3 reads CASSRGDSGQETQYF. The CDR3 DNA sequence: TGCGCCAGCAGCCGAGGGGACTCCGGCCAAGAGACCCAGTACTTC.

This sequence joins TRBV11-3 and TRBJ1-4; D might be TRBD1 (5 bases). Germline CDR1 and CDR2: SGHNT and YENEEA. This CDR3 has 15 residues. Trimming stripped 4 bases from V and 7 bases from J, with 16 bases between. CDR3 sequence: CASSSRQSGFEKLFF. For the CDR3, the DNA is TGTGCCAGCAGCTCCAGGCAGTCAGGGTTTGAAAAACTGTTTTTT. The full variable domain, in which reference TRBV11-3 and TRBJ1-4 provide the parts outside the CDR3, is EAGVVQSPRYKIIEKKQPVAFWCNPISGHNTLYWYLQNLGQGPELLIRYENEEAVDDSQLPKDRFSAERLKGVDSTLKIQPAELGDSAVYLCASSSRQSGFEKLFFGSGTQLSVL.

The genes are TRBV27 and TRBJ2-7; 10 bases fit TRBD1. The germline V gene encodes CDR1 MNHEY and CDR2 SMNVEV (reference sequence). Trimming took 4 bases from V and 3 from J; bases not matched to a gene: 3. The CDR3 has 14 amino acids. The CDR3 nucleotides read TGTGCCAGCAGTTACCGGACAGGGGGCTACGAGCAGTACTTC. This encodes CASSYRTGGYEQYF.

This chain joins TRBV19 and TRBJ2-1, with 10 bases aligning to TRBD1. The CDR3 runs 15 residues. The germline gives CDR1 LNHDA, CDR2 SQIVND (reference sequence). J gave up 4 bases and V 6 bases, and 6 bases lay outside the gene matches. The CDR3 here is CASRAMGQGYNEQFF. The CDR3 DNA follows: TGTGCCAGTAGGGCCATGGGACAGGGGTACAATGAGCAGTTCTTC.

The chain combines TRBV2 with TRBJ1-5; D perhaps matches TRBD1 (6 bases). Trimming cost V 4 bases and J 2 bases, with 12 bases left between them. Germline loops: CDR1 SNHLY, CDR2 FYNNEI. This CDR3 has 15 residues. CDR3 nucleotide sequence: TGTGCCAGCAGTGGGGACACGGACGGCAATCAGCCCCAGCATTTT. It codes for CASSGDTDGNQPQHF.

CDR3 in amino acids: CASSQDEGANQPQHF. Here the CDR3 DNA reads TGCGCCAGCAGCCAAGACGAAGGGGCCAATCAGCCCCAGCATTTT. The chain links TRBV4-1 to TRBJ1-5, with a tentative D call TRBD1 (5 bases). V lost 0 bases, J lost 3 bases, and 9 bases lay in between. Germline V gives CDR1 MGHRA, CDR2 YSYEKL. The CDR3 spans 15 residues.

The chain is built from TRBV4-2 and TRBJ2-1; 7 bases fit TRBD2. The trim removed 0 bases at V and 12 bases at J, leaving 2 bases unmatched. The CDR3 consists of 12 residues. From germline, CDR1 is LGHNA and CDR2 YNFKEQ. CDR3 nucleotides: TGTGCCAGCAGCCAAGAGTCGGGAGGGCAGTTCTTC. Its translation is CASSQESGGQFF.

The V call is TRBV6-1, the J call TRBJ2-1; D remains unclear. This CDR3 contains 10 residues. Trimming left V 6 bases short and J 7 bases short, with 4 bases between. CDR1 MNHNS and CDR2 SASEGT come from the germline V gene. CDR3 sequence: CASSFNEQFF. The CDR3 nucleotides are TGTGCCAGCAGCTTTAATGAGCAGTTCTTC.

The V gene is TRBV29-1, the J gene TRBJ2-2; D gene ambiguous. Trimming left V 5 bases short and J 0 bases short, with 10 bases between. The CDR3 runs 14 residues. CDR1 and CDR2 from the germline V gene are SQVTM and ANQGSEA. The CDR3 loop reads CSVKVGANTGELFF. The CDR3 bases are TGCAGCGTTAAAGTTGGCGCGAACACCGGGGAGCTGTTTTTT.

V usage is TRBV29-1 and J usage is TRBJ2-1, with unresolved D. V was pared by 0 bases and J by 5 bases, with 20 bases between. The germline V gene has CDR1 SQVTM and CDR2 ANQGSEA. The CDR3 spans 17 residues. The CDR3 DNA is TGCAGCGTTGAAGAGTTGGGTGCGGTATTTATGAACAATGAGCAGTTCTTC. Its translation: CSVEELGAVFMNNEQFF.

The chain couples TRBV11-2 to TRBJ1-2; TRBD1 agrees at 7 bases. CDR3 length equals 13 residues. The V segment lost 1 base and the J segment 4 bases; nucleotides outside the gene matches: 0. Per germline, CDR1 SGHAT and CDR2 FQNNGV. The CDR3 coding sequence is TGTGCCAGCAGCTTAGGGACAGGCTATGGCTACACCTTC. Residues: CASSLGTGYGYTF.

The chain combines TRBV7-9 with TRBJ1-2; a possible D gene is TRBD1 (6 bases). Germline CDR1 SEHNR, CDR2 FQNEAQ (reference sequence). Trimming left V 5 bases short and J 7 bases short, with 20 bases between. The CDR3 has 15 amino acids. The CDR3 here is CASSLVVVTGTGYTF. CDR3 bases: TGTGCCAGCAGCCTCGTTGTAGTAACAGGGACTGGCTACACCTTC.

This chain links TRBV4-1 with TRBJ2-2; no clear D gene. CDR1 and CDR2 from the germline V gene are MGHRA and YSYEKL. The CDR3 sequence is 13 residues long. The V end lost 0 bases, the J end lost 4 bases, and 3 bases lay between the germline ends. The CDR3 reads CASSQESTGELFF. The CDR3 DNA reads as TGCGCCAGCAGCCAAGAGAGCACCGGGGAGCTGTTTTTT.

This clone was detected only a few times. V usage is TRBV6-1 and J usage is TRBJ2-3, with D possibly being TRBD2 (6 bases). CDR1 and CDR2 from the germline V gene are MNHNS and SASEGT. The V end lost 6 bases, the J end lost 6 bases, and 19 bases lay between the germline ends. This CDR3 has 15 amino acids. In DNA form, the CDR3 reads TGTGCCAGCAGAGTGTGGAGGGGTGGGGGGGATACGCAGTATTTT. It translates to CASRVWRGGGDTQYF.

The chain combines TRBV9 with TRBJ1-3; the D is unclear. V lost 0 bases and J lost 2, with 6 bases in between. In germline, CDR1 is SGDLS, CDR2 YYNGEE. The CDR3 is 14 amino acids. The CDR3 sequence is CASSVATAGNTIYF. The CDR3 nucleotides are TGTGCCAGCAGCGTAGCAACTGCTGGAAACACCATATATTTT.

This clone appeared once. This chain joins TRBV5-1 and TRBJ2-7, with a weak D call TRBD2 (6 bases). The CDR3 covers 11 residues. CDR1 and CDR2 (germline): SGHRS, YFSETQ. V lost 6 bases and J 4 bases, leaving 8 bases between the germline ends. Here the CDR3 reads CASKEGYEQYF. The CDR3 DNA is TGCGCCAGCAAGGAGGGTTACGAGCAGTACTTC.

This clone was seen only a few times. This sequence joins TRBV19 and TRBJ1-2; 7 bases align to TRBD1. CDR1 LNHDA and CDR2 SQIVND come from the germline V gene (reference sequence). The CDR3 has 13 amino acids. The V and J ends lost 3 bases and 7 bases, in that order; junction bases with no gene match: 5. The CDR3 is CASSIRGAIGYTF. CDR3 in DNA: TGTGCCAGTAGTATCAGGGGGGCCATTGGCTACACCTTC.

A few counts support this clone. The chain carries TRBV7-9 and TRBJ2-7; 7 bases are a match to TRBD1. Germline assignment: CDR1 SEHNR and CDR2 FQNEAQ (reference sequence). The CDR3 is 15 amino acids. V lost 1 base to trimming and J lost 0 bases; unmatched junction nucleotides: 3. This CDR3 is CASSLDWDSSYEQYF. The CDR3 DNA reads TGTGCCAGCAGCTTAGATTGGGACAGCTCCTACGAGCAGTACTTC.

The J gene is TRBJ2-7, the V gene TRBV27; D unclear. The V gene's germline CDR1 is MNHEY and CDR2 SMNVEV (reference sequence). The CDR3 is 14 residues long. Trimming stripped 3 bases from V and 2 bases from J, with 11 bases between. The CDR3 region has the DNA TGTGCCAGCAGTTTTTGGGTGGCTACCTACGAGCAGTACTTC. Its translation is CASSFWVATYEQYF.

The chain has TRBV25-1 and TRBJ1-6; D is unclear. Looked up from germline, CDR1 is MGHDK and CDR2 is SYGVNS. The CDR3 runs to 17 residues. V was trimmed by 0 bases and J by 8 bases, leaving 17 bases between them. The CDR3 spells CASSEYGVVGGYSPLHF. Here the CDR3 DNA reads TGTGCCAGCAGTGAATATGGCGTTGTGGGAGGTTATTCACCCCTCCACTTT.

The genes are TRBV9 and TRBJ2-7, with TRBD2 identical over 7 bases. Trimming took 4 bases from V and 2 from J; bases not matched to a gene: 6. The CDR3 has 14 amino acids. Germline values: CDR1 SGDLS, CDR2 YYNGEE. CDR3 residues: CASSPRDYTYEQYF. The CDR3 DNA follows: TGTGCCAGCAGCCCCCGGGACTACACCTACGAGCAGTACTTC.

The chain combines TRBV7-9 with TRBJ1-2, with D tentatively TRBD1 (5 bases). Germline V gene data show CDR1 as SEHNR and CDR2 as FQNEAQ (reference sequence). The V end was cut by 4 bases, the J end by 2 bases, with 14 bases between. CDR3 length: 15 amino acids. DNA of the CDR3: TGTGCCAGCAGCTGGGGGTCTGGGTCCAACTATGGCTACACCTTC. Amino acid sequence: CASSWGSGSNYGYTF.

The CDR3 DNA follows: TGCGCCAGCAGCTTGGGACAGCCGGGGGGGGCTGAAGCTTTCTTT. It translates to CASSLGQPGGAEAFF. V gene TRBV5-1 combines with J gene TRBJ1-1; D may be TRBD1 (5 bases). The CDR3 has 15 residues. From germline, CDR1 is SGHRS and CDR2 YFSETQ. V lost 0 bases to trimming and J lost 6 bases, with 15 bases between them.